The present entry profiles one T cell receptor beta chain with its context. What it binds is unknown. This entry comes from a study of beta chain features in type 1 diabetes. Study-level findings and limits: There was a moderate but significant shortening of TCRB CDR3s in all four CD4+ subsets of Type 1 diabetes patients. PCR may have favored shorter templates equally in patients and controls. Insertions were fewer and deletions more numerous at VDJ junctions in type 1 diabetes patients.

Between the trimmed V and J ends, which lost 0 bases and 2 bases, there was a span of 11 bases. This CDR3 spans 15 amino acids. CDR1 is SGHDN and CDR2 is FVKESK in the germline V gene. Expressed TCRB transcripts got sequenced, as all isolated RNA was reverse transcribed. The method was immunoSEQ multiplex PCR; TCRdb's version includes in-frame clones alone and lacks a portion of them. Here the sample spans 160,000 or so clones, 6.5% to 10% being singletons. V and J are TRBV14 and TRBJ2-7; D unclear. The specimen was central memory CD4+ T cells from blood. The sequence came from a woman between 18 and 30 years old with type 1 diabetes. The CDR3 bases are TGTGCCAGCAGCCAAGAAGACTTTCTAACCTACGAGCAGTACTTC. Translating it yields CASSQEDFLTYEQYF.